The entry below describes one TCR beta chain. Its antigen is as yet unknown. The CDR3 runs 13 residues. Deletions cut 9 bases from V and 5 bases from J, with 15 bases between. Germline loops: CDR1 ENHRY, CDR2 SYGVKD. The sample belongs to a study of CD4 T cells in relation to SARS-CoV-2 and coronaviruses. Study-wide background: Negative control cultures got HIV-1 Nef peptides or no peptide.

The unexposed donors gave CD4+ T cells in about 2011-2018, prior to COVID-19. The cells were cultured for less than twelve days before CD4+ T cells were isolated. Cells permitting, SARS-CoV-2 S/N and four cold-coronavirus spikes were tested on unexposed-donor CD4+ T cells. The data were produced by immunoSEQ multiplex PCR, yet TCRdb's version contains in-frame clones alone and is incomplete. The repertoire holds roughly 30,000 clones, with approximately 78% as singletons. This TCR was sampled from a human donor in good health. The V and J genes are TRBV10-3 and TRBJ2-3; no firm D call. Sample: CD4+ T cells from PBMCs, cultured in vitro. CDR3 region: CAIGFESGDTQYF. The CDR3 nucleotides are TGTGCCATAGGGTTCGAGTCTGGAGATACGCAGTATTTT.